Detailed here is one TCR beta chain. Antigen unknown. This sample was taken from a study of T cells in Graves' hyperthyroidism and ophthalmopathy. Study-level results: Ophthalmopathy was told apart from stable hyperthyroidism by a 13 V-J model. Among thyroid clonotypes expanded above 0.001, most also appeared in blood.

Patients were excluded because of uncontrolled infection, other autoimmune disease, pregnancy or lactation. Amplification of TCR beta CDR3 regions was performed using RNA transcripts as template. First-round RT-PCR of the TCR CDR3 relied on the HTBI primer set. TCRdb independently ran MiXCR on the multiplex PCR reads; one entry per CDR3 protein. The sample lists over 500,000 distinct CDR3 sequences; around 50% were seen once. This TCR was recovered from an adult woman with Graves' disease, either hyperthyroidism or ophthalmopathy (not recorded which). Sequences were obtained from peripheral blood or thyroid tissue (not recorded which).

The chain's CDR3 is CSVKGTNEKLFF. The CDR3 nucleotides read TGCAGCGTTAAAGGGACAAATGAAAAACTGTTTTTT. The genes are TRBV29-1 and TRBJ1-4, with D maybe TRBD1 (6 bases). The CDR3 is 12 residues long. Germline assignment: CDR1 SQVTM and CDR2 ANQGSEA. V lost 5 bases and J 5 bases, leaving 9 bases between the germline ends.